A selection of T cell receptor beta chains follows, all from one sample in a study of blood T cell repertoires in COVID-19. Sequencing used immunoSEQ multiplex PCR; TCRdb keeps in-frame clones, though not all of them. Found here are 150,000 or so clones, roughly 84% of them singletons; the top ten hold 13%. The specimen was PBMCs or T cells enriched from blood (not recorded which). These receptor sequences come from a woman aged 60-70 years who had recovered from COVID-19. CDR3s include the opening cysteine and the closing phenylalanine or tryptophan. A D gene is named only where the DNA matches it firmly. The size entry is marked missing in some rows and otherwise reads once, few, many or a size class.

J gene,V gene,D gene,clone size,CDR3 protein,CDR3 DNA
TRBJ2-7,TRBV7-3,TRBD2,NA,CASSFGTSGEYEQYF,TGTGCCAGCAGCTTCGGGACTAGCGGGGAATACGAGCAGTACTTC
TRBJ1-5,TRBV21-1,NA,NA,CASSILEMGQGRQPQHF,TGTGCCAGCAGCATTTTAGAGATGGGGCAGGGCCGGCAGCCCCAGCATTTT
TRBJ1-1,TRBV11-2,NA,NA,CASSLATRTEAFF,TGTGCCAGCAGCCTAGCGACGAGGACTGAAGCTTTCTTT
TRBJ2-1,TRBV7-9,TRBD2,NA,CASSLGGGTLIGDEQFF,TGTGCCAGCAGCTTAGGCGGGGGGACGCTAATAGGCGATGAGCAGTTCTTC
TRBJ2-6,TRBV4-2,NA,NA,CASSLAGANVLTF,TGTGCCAGCAGCCTCGCTGGGGCCAACGTCCTGACTTTC
TRBJ1-1,TRBV30,TRBD1,NA,CAWAKGQGREAFF,TGTGCCTGGGCGAAGGGACAGGGAAGGGAAGCTTTCTTT
TRBJ1-2,TRBV30,NA,NA,CAWSPQGSGSYTF,TGTGCCTGGAGTCCTCAGGGGAGTGGGAGCTACACCTTC
TRBJ2-3,TRBV19,NA,NA,CASSIFVTDTQYF,TGTGCCAGTAGTATTTTCGTCACAGATACGCAGTATTTT
TRBJ1-2,TRBV5-1,NA,NA,CASSLREATYGYTF,TGCGCCAGCAGCTTGCGGGAGGCCACCTATGGCTACACCTTC
TRBJ2-7,TRBV19,NA,NA,CASNQGGGSYEQYF,TGTGCCAGCAATCAGGGAGGAGGCTCCTACGAGCAGTACTTC
TRBJ2-2,TRBV7-3,NA,NA,CASSLGAGTGELFF,TGTGCCAGCAGCTTAGGGGCGGGAACCGGGGAGCTGTTTTTT
TRBJ2-2,TRBV6-5,TRBD2,NA,CASRAGGDTGELFF,TGTGCCAGCAGGGCGGGGGGGGACACCGGGGAGCTGTTTTTT
TRBJ1-6,TRBV5-1,NA,NA,CASSLGESSYNSPLHF,TGCGCCAGCAGCTTGGGGGAGAGCTCCTATAATTCACCCCTCCACTTT
TRBJ2-1,TRBV3-1/TRBV3-2,NA,NA,CASSQDRDVQYNEQFF,TGTGCCAGCAGCCAAGATCGGGATGTACAGTACAATGAGCAGTTCTTC
TRBJ1-2,TRBV30,NA,NA,CAQVASANYGYTF,TGTGCCCAAGTGGCCTCAGCTAACTATGGCTACACCTTC
TRBJ2-7,TRBV15,NA,NA,CATSREPRGSYEQYF,TGTGCCACCAGCAGAGAGCCTAGGGGATCCTACGAGCAGTACTTC
TRBJ1-2,TRBV5-1,TRBD1,NA,CASSLLSGTGNGYTF,TGCGCCAGCAGCTTGCTTTCCGGGACAGGGAACGGCTACACCTTC
TRBJ2-7,TRBV20-1,NA,few,CSATDNRRYF,TGCAGTGCAACGGACAATCGGCGGTACTTC
TRBJ2-7,TRBV27,NA,NA,CASSLSSIYTYEQYF,TGTGCCAGCAGTTTAAGTTCGATATACACCTACGAGCAGTACTTC
TRBJ1-2,TRBV27,NA,NA,CASRQTGQGNGYTF,TGTGCCAGCAGGCAGACCGGACAAGGGAATGGCTACACCTTC
TRBJ1-2,TRBV5-1,NA,NA,CASRPDRQFSGYTF,TGCGCCAGCAGACCCGACAGGCAGTTTAGCGGCTACACCTTC
TRBJ1-5,TRBV15,NA,few,CATSREGNSNQPQHF,TGTGCCACCAGCAGAGAGGGCAATAGCAATCAGCCCCAGCATTTT
TRBJ1-6,TRBV6-1,NA,NA,CASSEAPGDNSPLHF,TGTGCCAGCAGTGAAGCGCCGGGGGATAATTCACCCCTCCACTTT
TRBJ2-1,TRBV13,TRBD1,NA,CASSLPGQGRNEQFF,TGTGCCAGCAGTCTCCCGGGACAGGGTCGGAATGAGCAGTTCTTC
TRBJ2-7,TRBV19,TRBD1,NA,CASSRQGHPSYEQYF,TGTGCCAGTAGCCGACAGGGGCATCCTTCCTACGAGCAGTACTTC
TRBJ2-3,TRBV6-5,TRBD2,NA,CASSSLTSEGTQYF,TGTGCCAGCAGTTCTCTGACTAGCGAGGGTACGCAGTATTTT
TRBJ2-7,TRBV2,NA,NA,CASSSRSYEQYF,TGTGCCAGCAGTTCCCGCTCCTACGAGCAGTACTTC
TRBJ2-7,TRBV7-2,TRBD2,NA,CASSLAGGEFNEQYF,TGTGCCAGCAGCTTAGCGGGAGGGGAGTTCAACGAGCAGTACTTC
TRBJ1-1,TRBV11-2,NA,NA,CASSGRSFSNTEAFF,TGTGCCAGCAGCGGCAGGTCGTTTTCTAACACTGAAGCTTTCTTT
TRBJ2-1,TRBV7-8,TRBD2,NA,CASSPSGGLYNEQFF,TGTGCCAGCAGCCCAAGCGGGGGGCTTTACAATGAGCAGTTCTTC
TRBJ1-5,TRBV6-5,NA,NA,CASGANFNQPQHF,TGTGCCAGCGGGGCTAACTTCAATCAGCCCCAGCATTTT
TRBJ2-4,TRBV6-1,TRBD2,NA,CASSEVGLATLAKNIQYF,TGTGCCAGCAGTGAAGTTGGACTAGCGACCCTAGCCAAAAACATTCAGTACTTC
TRBJ2-7,TRBV6-5,NA,NA,CASRRDRNYEQYF,TGTGCCAGCAGGCGGGACAGAAACTACGAGCAGTACTTC
TRBJ2-1,TRBV5-1,NA,NA,CASSIDSGHNEQFF,TGCGCCAGCAGCATTGACAGTGGTCACAATGAGCAGTTCTTC
TRBJ2-1,TRBV7-2,TRBD2,once,CASSLDLREWSYNEQFF,TGTGCCAGCAGCTTAGATTTGCGGGAGTGGAGCTACAATGAGCAGTTCTTC
TRBJ2-7,TRBV6-8,NA,NA,CASRRRDTSYEQYF,TGTGCCAGCAGACGACGGGACACCTCCTACGAGCAGTACTTC
TRBJ1-2,TRBV19,NA,once,CASIGGYTF,TGTGCCAGTATCGGGGGCTACACCTTC
TRBJ2-1,TRBV9,NA,NA,CASSVGTGGSIAGAYNEQFF,TGTGCCAGCAGCGTAGGGACAGGGGGATCGATAGCGGGAGCCTACAATGAGCAGTTCTTC
TRBJ1-6,TRBV4-1,TRBD1,NA,CASSQNLQGSGSPLHF,TGCGCCAGCAGCCAAAATTTACAGGGGAGTGGATCACCCCTCCACTTT